Listed below are T cell receptor beta chains from one sample, sequenced in a study of spatial heterogeneity in lung cancer. TCRdb independently ran MiXCR on the 5' RACE reads; one entry per CDR3 protein. In the table there are some 83,000 distinct CDR3 sequences, approximately 21% of which are singletons. This specimen was PBMCs, taken at surgery. The origin of the receptors is a male donor with early-stage non-small cell lung cancer. Each CDR3 is given with its conserved first and last residue. A D gene is named only where the DNA matches it firmly. Not every row has a clone size; where given, it reads once, few, many or a size class.

v_call	clone_size	j_call	d_call	cdr3_nt	cdr3_aa
TRBV20-1	-	TRBJ2-7	-	TGCAGTGCTGCTACCACTCAGCAGAGATACGAGCAGTACTTC	CSAATTQQRYEQYF
TRBV7-7	many	TRBJ2-2	-	TGTGCTAGCAGCCCTGACAGGACGAACACCGGGGAGCTGTTTTTT	CASSPDRTNTGELFF
TRBV3-1	many	TRBJ2-1	-	TGTGCCAGCAGCCATGGAGTGGCGCCCAATGAGCAGTTCTTC	CASSHGVAPNEQFF
TRBV28	few	TRBJ1-4	-	TGTGCCAGCAGTTTAAAGGGGGGGCAGCCCAGGTTT	CASSLKGGQPRF
TRBV29-1	-	TRBJ1-1	-	TGCAGCGTGGTGGACAGCTTACCCATGAACACTGAAGCTTTCTTT	CSVVDSLPMNTEAFF
TRBV6-2/TRBV6-3	-	TRBJ2-7	TRBD2	TGTGCCAGCAGTCCCCGGACTAGCGGTTTGGAGCAGTACTTC	CASSPRTSGLEQYF
TRBV27	few	TRBJ1-2	-	TGTGCCACCCGGGACCGCGGGAACTATGGCTACACCTTC	CATRDRGNYGYTF
TRBV24-1	few	TRBJ1-4	-	TGTGCCACCAGTGACCCCCACAGGGACGGCGGTGAAAAACTGTTTTTT	CATSDPHRDGGEKLFF
TRBV20-1	-	TRBJ1-1	TRBD1	TGCAGTGCTAGGCAGGGGGCGGGAGATACTGAAGCTTTCTTT	CSARQGAGDTEAFF
TRBV4-1	medium-sized	TRBJ1-6	-	TGCGCCAGCAGCCAAGTAAACCCCGGCTCACCCCTCCACTTT	CASSQVNPGSPLHF
TRBV29-1	-	TRBJ1-2	-	TGCAGCGTTGATACGGCAAGCTCGCATTCTAACTATGGCTACACCTTC	CSVDTASSHSNYGYTF
TRBV27	many	TRBJ1-1	-	TGTGCCAGCAGTTTTGGGCAGGGTGCCACTGAAGCTTTCTTT	CASSFGQGATEAFF
TRBV14	few	TRBJ2-5	-	TGTGCCAGCAGCCAACAGCTCCAAGAGACCCAGTACTTC	CASSQQLQETQYF
TRBV5-1	-	TRBJ1-4	-	TGCGCCAGCAGGATGCAAGCTGCAACTAATGAAAAACTGTTTTTT	CASRMQAATNEKLFF
TRBV10-2	few	TRBJ1-5	-	TGCGCCAGCAGTGGTCAGGGTAGTCAGCCCCAGCATTTT	CASSGQGSQPQHF
TRBV4-1	few	TRBJ2-3	TRBD2	TGCGCCAGCAGCCCCATAGCGGGAGGGTCTTTCACAGATACGCAGTATTTT	CASSPIAGGSFTDTQYF
TRBV30	-	TRBJ1-1	-	TGTGCCTGGAGTCTGACAGGGAACACTGAAGCTTTCTTT	CAWSLTGNTEAFF
TRBV5-1	many	TRBJ2-1	TRBD2	TGCGCCAGCAGCTTGTCTCCCGCGGGAGGGATGAATGAGCAGTTCTTC	CASSLSPAGGMNEQFF
TRBV29-1	-	TRBJ1-4	-	TGCAGCGTTGTACTCGGGGGTAAAGGAAAACTGTTTTTT	CSVVLGGKGKLFF
TRBV5-1	-	TRBJ2-3	TRBD2	TGCGCCAGCAGCTTGGAAGCGGGGTTCACAGATACGCAGTATTTT	CASSLEAGFTDTQYF
TRBV5-1	-	TRBJ2-7	-	TGCGCCAGCAGCTTGGAGGTGCCCTCCTACGAGCAGTACTTC	CASSLEVPSYEQYF
TRBV2	-	TRBJ2-1	-	TGTGCCAGCAGTGACCGGAGAAGCAATGAGCAGTTCTTC	CASSDRRSNEQFF
TRBV3-1	-	TRBJ2-2	-	TGTGCCAGCAGCCGTCGGGGCACCGGGGACCTGTTTTTT	CASSRRGTGDLFF
TRBV6-5	many	TRBJ2-3	-	TGTGCCAGCAGAGATTCCGGTCGTACGCAGTATTTT	CASRDSGRTQYF
TRBV6-2/TRBV6-3	-	TRBJ2-6	-	TGTGCCAGCAGCCAAAATGGTATTTCGAACGTCCTGACTTTC	CASSQNGISNVLTF
TRBV3-1	-	TRBJ2-7	-	TGTGCCAGCAGCGACATTAGGTCCGAGCAGTACTTC	CASSDIRSEQYF
TRBV6-6	few	TRBJ2-1	-	TGTGCCAGCAGCTCGGACCAGGGTCCGAACATATACAATGAGCAGTTCTTC	CASSSDQGPNIYNEQFF